The clone carrying this TCR beta chain showed up just once. As handled by the study authors: Quantification of nucleated cells was approximated via reference gene primer amplification. Sequenced by immunoSEQ multiplex PCR; TCRdb stores in-frame clones only, minus some. The DNA was the basis for D and trimming; V, J and clone size are from that table. Seen here are fewer than 30,000 clones, around 86% observed once, and the top ten hold about 25%. The source of the sample is a study of blood T cell repertoires in COVID-19. Across the study: Spain, Italy and the United States supplied samples that represented acute and convalescent COVID-19. Sources were T cells, B-cell-depleted T cells, or PBMCs; the material itself was cDNA or gDNA.

Per germline, CDR1 MDHEN and CDR2 SYDVKM. CDR3 size: 16 residues. The ends were cut back, 5 bases at V and 0 bases at J, with 14 bases in the middle. The sequenced material came from peripheral blood. The source is a human donor in a cohort sampled during active COVID-19. The V call is TRBV28, the J call TRBJ2-1; no clear D. The CDR3 DNA sequence: TGTGCCAGCAGTCCCCGGGTTTTAAGCTCCTACAATGAGCAGTTCTTC. Protein: CASSPRVLSSYNEQFF.